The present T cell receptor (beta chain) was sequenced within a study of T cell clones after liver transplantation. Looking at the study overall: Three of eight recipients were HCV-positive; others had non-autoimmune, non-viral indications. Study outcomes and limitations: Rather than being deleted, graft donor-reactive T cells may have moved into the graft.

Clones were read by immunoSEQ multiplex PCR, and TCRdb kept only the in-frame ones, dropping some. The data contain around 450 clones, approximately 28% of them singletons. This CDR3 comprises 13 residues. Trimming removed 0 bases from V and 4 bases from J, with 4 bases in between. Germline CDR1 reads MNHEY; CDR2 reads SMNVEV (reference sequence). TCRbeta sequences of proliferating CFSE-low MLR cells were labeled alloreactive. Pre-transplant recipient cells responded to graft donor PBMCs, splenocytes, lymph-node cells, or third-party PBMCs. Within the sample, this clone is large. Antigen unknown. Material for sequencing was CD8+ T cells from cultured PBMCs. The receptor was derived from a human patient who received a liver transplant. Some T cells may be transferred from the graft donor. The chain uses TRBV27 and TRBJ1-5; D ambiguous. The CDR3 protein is CASSLSLNQPQHF. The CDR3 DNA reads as TGTGCCAGCAGTTTATCGCTAAATCAGCCCCAGCATTTT.